The clone carrying this T cell receptor (beta chain) was detected many times. Antigen specificity is unknown. As to time point: pre-sensitization, week 0. Treatment described: therapeutic diphenylcyclopropenone sensitization with weekly scalp DPC. The authors' total RNA extraction used unfractionated whole blood. This specimen belongs to a study of human T cells and chemical hapten exposure. The wider study: Chiefly female patients presented with alopecia areata, totalis or universalis. Whole-study results and caveats: Patch test score rose with PT1 expanded TCR count, significant at thresholds 8, 16 and 32, not 4.

Individual cDNA molecules (in the library) carried attached unique molecular identifiers. Each CDR3 protein is one row after TCRdb ran MiXCR on the RACE reads. The sample shows 56,000 or so distinct CDR3 sequences, 8.5% to 10% of them seen only once. Material: whole blood, obtained in connection with sensitization to the hapten diphenylcyclopropenone (DPC). The receptor was isolated from a woman in her 30s with alopecia areata. Some clones in this sample may be carry-over from other donors' samples.

The CDR3, as DNA: TGTGCCAGCAGTTTAAGGACAGGGGTGGATGGCTACACCTTC. Residues: CASSLRTGVDGYTF. The chain recombines TRBV12-3 or TRBV12-4 with TRBJ1-2; the match to TRBD1 covers 9 bases. This CDR3 spans 14 amino acids. V lost 2 bases to trimming and J lost 6 bases; unmatched junction nucleotides: 4.